These 7 T cell receptor beta chains were all obtained from the same sample, sequenced in a study of cytomegalovirus exposure and HLA in healthy donors. The PCR was carried out with 60 Vbeta primers and 13 Jbeta primers. Method: immunoSEQ multiplex PCR; TCRdb's copy keeps in-frame clones and lacks some. The data show hundreds of thousands of clones, with more than 60% seen just once and 2.7% held by the top ten. Input material: PBMCs. The receptors were sampled from a woman aged 55-69 years in good health and CMV-seropositive.

This chain links TRBV19 with TRBJ1-1; 9 positions match TRBD1. V trimming: 7 bases; J trimming: 0 bases; junction bases outside the gene matches: 6. The CDR3 is 15 amino acids. The germline gives CDR1 LNHDA, CDR2 SQIVND (reference sequence). The CDR3 nucleotides read TGTGCCAGTACCACAGGGGGCGCCCTGAACACTGAAGCTTTCTTT. Its translation is CASTTGGALNTEAFF.

This clone came up once. The rearrangement joins TRBV30 to TRBJ2-2, with D perhaps matching TRBD2 (5 bases). Per germline, CDR1 GTSNPN and CDR2 SVGIG (reference sequence). The CDR3 covers 14 residues. Between the trimmed V and J ends, which lost 3 bases and 7 bases, there was a span of 15 bases. CDR3 region: CAWRNSARNGELFF. CDR3 coding DNA: TGTGCCTGGAGGAATAGCGCCCGTAACGGGGAGCTGTTTTTT.

The CDR3 spells CASSSRFTYEQYF. The CDR3 nucleotides read TGTGCCAGCAGCTCCAGATTCACCTACGAGCAGTACTTC. This chain uses TRBV7-8 with TRBJ2-7; no clear D. The CDR3 has 13 residues. In germline, CDR1 is SGHVS, CDR2 FQNEAQ. The V gene lost 4 bases and the J gene lost 2 bases, with 9 bases spanning the gap. The variable domain in full, completed from reference TRBV7-8 and TRBJ2-7, reads GAGVSQSPRYKVAKRGQDVALRCDPISGHVSLFWYQQALGQGPEFLTYFQNEAQLDKSGLPSDRFFAERPEGSVSTLKIQRTQQEDSAVYLCASSSRFTYEQYFGPGTRLTVT.

This rearrangement joins TRBV5-1 to TRBJ2-3, with 10 positions matching TRBD2. Germline values: CDR1 SGHRS, CDR2 YFSETQ. CDR3 length equals 17 residues. The V and J ends lost 0 bases and 2 bases, in that order; junction bases with no gene match: 6. The CDR3 DNA sequence: TGCGCCAGCAGCTTGGGAACTAGCGGGATCCCCACAGATACGCAGTATTTT. Its translation: CASSLGTSGIPTDTQYF.

CDR3 DNA sequence: TGTGCCAGCAGCCGGGGACAGGACTTCGAGCAGTACTTC. Amino acids: CASSRGQDFEQYF. The chain employs TRBV5-8 and TRBJ2-7, with TRBD1 identical over 8 bases. CDR3 length: 13 residues. The junction had 6 bases not matched to a gene; V was cut back by 4 bases and J by 6 bases. Germline V lookup: CDR1 SGHTS, CDR2 YDEGEE.

The V gene is TRBV5-1, the J gene TRBJ1-1; no firm D call. Deletions cut 4 bases from V and 5 bases from J, with 12 bases between. From germline, CDR1 is SGHRS and CDR2 YFSETQ. This CDR3 has 13 amino acids. CDR3 DNA: TGCGCCAGCAGCCCCGGTGGTTGGACTGAAGCTTTCTTT. This encodes CASSPGGWTEAFF.

This clone was seen only once. The chain links TRBV2 to TRBJ1-5, with 10 bases fitting TRBD1. Germline CDR1 reads SNHLY; CDR2 reads FYNNEI. V shed 0 bases and J 6 bases; nucleotides not matched to a gene: 5. The length of the CDR3 is 16 residues. CDR3 loop: CASSEASDRGSQPQHF. As DNA, the CDR3 is TGTGCCAGCAGTGAAGCGTCGGACAGGGGGAGTCAGCCCCAGCATTTT.